The clone carrying this TCR beta chain was picked up many times. All patients were node-negative on CT and PET/CT, without prior chemotherapy, radiotherapy or other malignancies. Each of two time points yielded six milliliters of peripheral venous blood. The V gene lost 4 bases and the J gene lost 5 bases, with 4 bases spanning the gap. CDR3 length: 11 amino acids. Per germline, CDR1 KGHSH and CDR2 LQKENI. This entry comes from a study of prognosis after radiotherapy for stage I lung cancer. Genomic DNA was the source, and TCR beta CDR3 was amplified from it by two-round multiplex PCR. With primers specific to each TRBV and TRBJ gene, the first-round PCR was performed. One entry per CDR3 protein results from TCRdb running MiXCR on the multiplex PCR reads. Of some 24,000 distinct CDR3 sequences in the sample, around 36% were seen once.

The receptor was isolated from a donor over 45 with non-small cell lung cancer. The chain uses TRBV18 and TRBJ2-3; no reliable D call. Sequenced material: PBMCs, taken before or after stereotactic body radiation therapy (not recorded which). CDR3 region: CASSLGDTQYF. DNA of the CDR3: TGTGCCAGCTCACTTGGAGATACGCAGTATTTT.